A single T cell receptor beta chain is shown here with its context. Its antigen remains unknown. Amplified material comprised TCR beta CDR3 regions derived from RNA transcripts. The first-round RT-PCR employed HTBI primers together with the Qiagen OneStep RT-PCR kit. A multiplex PCR was then performed as the second round. One entry per CDR3 protein, called by TCRdb with MiXCR from the multiplex PCR reads. Here the sample spans roughly 600,000 distinct CDR3 sequences, under 45% being singletons. The germline V gene encodes CDR1 ENHRY and CDR2 SYGVKD. This CDR3 is built from 17 residues. The entry originates in a study of Graves' ophthalmopathy and Graves' hyperthyroidism. Study results and limitations: Researchers report that a 13-signature model separated ophthalmopathy from stable hyperthyroidism, posting roughly 90% sensitivity and about 80% specificity. The authors also found most expanded thyroid clonotypes above 0.001 frequency in blood. The model's prediction of ophthalmopathy progression had approximately 67% sensitivity and 72% to 80% specificity.

The specimen was peripheral blood or thyroid tissue (not recorded which). The TCR comes from an adult man with Graves' hyperthyroidism. The rearrangement links TRBV10-3 to TRBJ2-7; possibly TRBD2 for D (6 bases). The last part of the DNA fits TRBJ2-1 better; the J call may be wrong. CDR3 sequence reads: CAISDEGWTRRGNEQFF. DNA of the CDR3: TGTGCCATCAGTGACGAGGGTTGGACAAGGAGGGGCAATGAGCAGTTCTTC.